This TCR beta chain was found in a study of T cell repertoires in cytomegalovirus infection. Across the study: Indicated by public TCR beta signatures were CMV infection and matching HLA type.

The V end was cut by 0 bases, the J end by 0 bases, with 12 bases between. The CDR3 sequence is 17 residues long. Germline CDR1 and CDR2: SEHNR and FQNEAQ (reference sequence). Only one count was recorded for this clonotype. What it binds is not known. TCRdb recomputed calls from the reads with MiXCR, one row per CDR3 protein. The table lists about 100,000 distinct CDR3 sequences, 20% to 30% of them singletons, with around 40% in the top ten. Findings and caveats of the study: Dominating the ex vivo response were TCR beta clonotypes that were CMV-specific and HLA-C-restricted.

This TCR came from a human donor in good health (CMV status not recorded). Some clones in this sample may be carry-over from other donors' samples. The gene calls are TRBV7-9 and TRBJ1-5, with D possibly matching TRBD1 (5 bases). Sequencing input: CD8+ T cells from PBMCs. CDR3 protein: CASSLAQGPYSNQPQHF. The CDR3 coding sequence is TGTGCCAGCAGCTTAGCGCAGGGCCCGTATAGCAATCAGCCCCAGCATTTT.